A single sample is the source of the 18 T cell receptor beta chains below, sequenced in a study of T cell responses to AZD1222 COVID-19 vaccine. Generated by immunoSEQ multiplex PCR, the TCRdb table keeps only in-frame clones and is missing some. The sample has roughly 120,000 clones, about nine tenths seen once. This specimen was peripheral blood, taken 28 days after the second AZD1222 dose. The source of these receptors is an adult who received the AZD1222 COVID-19 vaccine.

The J gene is TRBJ1-1, the V gene TRBV11-1; D perhaps matches TRBD1 (6 bases). The V end lost 3 bases, the J end lost 6 bases, and 17 bases lay between the germline ends. This CDR3 region has 15 residues. Germline loops: CDR1 SGHAT, CDR2 FQDESV (reference sequence). CDR3 region: CASSFRGTMAPEAFF. The CDR3 nucleotides read TGTGCCAGCAGCTTCAGGGGTACGATGGCGCCTGAAGCTTTCTTT. Full variable domain (outside the CDR3, taken from reference TRBV11-1 and TRBJ1-1): EAEVAQSPRYKITEKSQAVAFWCDPISGHATLYWYRQILGQGPELLVQFQDESVVDDSQLPKDRFSAERLKGVDSTLKIQPAELGDSAMYLCASSFRGTMAPEAFFGQGTRLTVV.

The genes are TRBV5-4 and TRBJ1-4; D is possibly TRBD1 (5 bases). The ends were cut back, 4 bases at V and 0 bases at J, with 19 bases in the middle. This CDR3 region has 18 residues. From germline, CDR1 is SGHNT and CDR2 YYREEE (reference sequence). This chain's CDR3 is CASSRGQGNQATNEKLFF. CDR3 coding DNA: TGTGCCAGCAGCCGGGGTCAGGGCAACCAAGCAACTAATGAAAAACTGTTTTTT.

The V gene is TRBV30, the J gene TRBJ1-6; a weak D match, TRBD1 (6 bases). Germline CDR1 and CDR2: GTSNPN and SVGIG (reference sequence). Trimming stripped 3 bases from V and 10 bases from J, with 10 bases between. The CDR3 totals 12 residues. DNA for the CDR3: TGTGCCTGGAGGAAGGGGGTCTCACCCCTCCACTTT. Its translation: CAWRKGVSPLHF.

The gene calls are TRBV2 and TRBJ2-4, with D perhaps matching TRBD2 (5 bases). CDR1 and CDR2 (germline): SNHLY, FYNNEI. The CDR3 is made up of 13 amino acids. V was trimmed by 5 bases and J by 8 bases, leaving 13 bases between them. The CDR3 bases are TGTGCCAGCAGTTCCCGGAGCGGCCACATTCAGTACTTC. It translates to CASSSRSGHIQYF.

V and J are TRBV7-2 and TRBJ2-7; D gene unclear. CDR1 and CDR2 from the germline V gene are SGHTA and FQGNSA. Trimming pared 5 bases from V and 3 bases from J, leaving 5 bases between. The CDR3 consists of 11 residues. CDR3 DNA: TGTGCCAGCAGCCGCCGCTACGAGCAGTACTTC. This gives the protein CASSRRYEQYF.

The V gene is TRBV6-1, the J gene TRBJ2-7, with D unclear. CDR3 size: 14 residues. The germline V and J ends were trimmed by 1 base and 0 bases, with 7 bases remaining between them. Germline V gene sequence: CDR1 MNHNS, CDR2 SASEGT. The CDR3, as DNA: TGTGCCAGCAGTGAAGGACCTAGCTCCTACGAGCAGTACTTC. It specifies CASSEGPSSYEQYF.

The chain recombines TRBV18 with TRBJ2-5; unclear D gene. The CDR3 spans 13 residues. Trimming stripped 0 bases from V and 4 bases from J, with 6 bases between. The germline gives CDR1 KGHSH, CDR2 LQKENI. Here the CDR3 reads CASSPPLRETQYF. The CDR3 DNA reads TGTGCCAGCTCACCACCTTTAAGAGAGACCCAGTACTTC.

V usage is TRBV5-1 and J usage is TRBJ2-3; D is perhaps TRBD1 (6 bases). The V gene lost 3 bases and the J gene lost 5 bases, with 19 bases spanning the gap. Germline V gene data show CDR1 as SGHRS and CDR2 as YFSETQ. The CDR3 totals 16 residues. The CDR3 sequence is CASSSPTGANRDTQYF. In nucleotides, the CDR3 is TGCGCCAGCAGCTCCCCGACAGGCGCAAATCGAGATACGCAGTATTTT.

In its sample, this clone was seen once. This sequence joins TRBV7-2 and TRBJ2-7, with no clear D. Germline lookup yields CDR1 SGHTA and CDR2 FQGNSA. V gave up 7 bases and J gave up 0 bases, with 4 bases separating them. The CDR3 is made up of 11 amino acids. CDR3 amino acids: CASTSSYEQYF. The CDR3 DNA reads as TGTGCCAGCACCTCCTCCTACGAGCAGTACTTC.

The chain uses TRBV27 and TRBJ2-3, with D possibly TRBD1 on 6 matching bases. Between the trimmed V and J ends, which lost 1 base and 1 base, there was a span of 9 bases. The CDR3 is made up of 15 amino acids. Germline CDR1 reads MNHEY; CDR2 reads SMNVEV (reference sequence). The CDR3 loop is CASSLWKGGTDTQYF. CDR3 nucleotide sequence: TGTGCCAGCAGTTTATGGAAGGGGGGCACAGATACGCAGTATTTT.

The chain recombines TRBV5-8 with TRBJ2-7; D is perhaps TRBD1 (5 bases). The CDR3 runs 14 residues. V lost 2 bases and J 2 bases, leaving 11 bases between the germline ends. Germline CDR1 reads SGHTS; CDR2 reads YDEGEE. CDR3 sequence reads: CASSFQGQTYEQYF. DNA of the CDR3: TGTGCCAGCAGCTTCCAAGGACAAACCTACGAGCAGTACTTC.

The rearrangement joins TRBV13 to TRBJ1-3, with 8 positions matching TRBD1. The CDR3 has 16 amino acids. V was pared by 4 bases and J by 4 bases, with 9 bases of the junction left unmatched. Germline loops: CDR1 PRHDT, CDR2 FYEKMQ (reference sequence). The CDR3 bases are TGTGCCAGCAGCTCCCCGTGGACAGGGTTCGGAAACACCATATATTTT. Translating it yields CASSSPWTGFGNTIYF. Full variable domain (rest looked up from reference TRBV13 and TRBJ1-3): AAGVIQSPRHLIKEKRETATLKCYPIPRHDTVYWYQQGPGQDPQFLISFYEKMQSDKGSIPDRFSAQQFSDYHSELNMSSLELGDSALYFCASSSPWTGFGNTIYFGEGSWLTVV.

This clone is a singleton in its sample. The CDR3 sequence: CASSPPGETNEKLFF. CDR3 in DNA: TGTGCCAGTAGTCCTCCCGGGGAGACTAATGAAAAACTGTTTTTT. J is TRBJ1-4 and V is TRBV19; D ambiguous. CDR3 length: 15 residues. V was cut by 5 bases and J by 2 bases, with 12 bases left in between. CDR1 is LNHDA, CDR2 SQIVND, per germline (reference sequence). The full variable domain, in which reference TRBV19 and TRBJ1-4 provide the parts outside the CDR3, is DGGITQSPKYLFRKEGQNVTLSCEQNLNHDAMYWYRQDPGQGLRLIYYSQIVNDFQKGDIAEGYSVSREKKESFPLTVTSAQKNPTAFYLCASSPPGETNEKLFFGSGTQLSVL.

Here the CDR3 reads CASSPRPQQETQYF. CDR3 nucleotides: TGTGCCAGCAGCCCCCGACCACAACAAGAGACCCAGTACTTC. This sequence joins TRBV4-2 and TRBJ2-5; the D is unclear. The germline CDR1 and CDR2 sequences are LGHNA and YNFKEQ. The CDR3 is 14 residues long. The germline V and J ends were trimmed by 4 bases and 2 bases, with 11 bases remaining between them.

This clone appeared once. Here the CDR3 reads CASSLKWQGGLHEQYF. CDR3 sequence (DNA): TGTGCCAGCAGCTTAAAGTGGCAGGGCGGACTCCACGAGCAGTACTTC. This rearrangement joins TRBV13 to TRBJ2-7; either TRBD1 or TRBD2 may supply D (5 bases each). The germline V gene has CDR1 PRHDT and CDR2 FYEKMQ (reference sequence). Trimming cost V 2 bases and J 5 bases, with 19 bases left between them. This CDR3 region has 16 residues.

The chain joins TRBV18 to TRBJ2-5; D remains ambiguous. CDR1 and CDR2 (germline): KGHSH, LQKENI. The CDR3 is 13 amino acids. Trimming removed 3 bases from V and 4 bases from J, with 9 bases in between. CDR3 DNA: TGTGCCAGCTCACCCTTGCCTAGAGAGACCCAGTACTTC. The encoded protein is CASSPLPRETQYF.

In DNA, the CDR3 is TGCAGCGTTAGGGGCGGGACAGGGGAAAGGTACACTGAAGCTTTCTTT. Residues: CSVRGGTGERYTEAFF. The chain has TRBV29-1 and TRBJ1-1; 10 bases are a match to TRBD1. Germline assignment: CDR1 SQVTM and CDR2 ANQGSEA. Trimming at V came to 5 bases and at J to 3 bases, leaving 12 bases not matched to a gene. This CDR3 contains 16 residues.

This chain uses TRBV4-1 with TRBJ1-6, with a tentative D call TRBD1 (5 bases). With 0 bases removed from V and 12 bases from J, the gap between germline ends came to 12 bases. The CDR3 runs to 14 residues. Germline-derived CDR1 and CDR2 are MGHRA and YSYEKL. CDR3 DNA sequence: TGCGCCAGCAGCCAAGAATCGGGGCCGGAACCCCTCCACTTT. Translated, it gives CASSQESGPEPLHF.